Detailed here is one T cell receptor beta chain. Its specificity is unknown. Clones were sequenced by immunoSEQ multiplex PCR, and TCRdb holds only the in-frame ones, with some missing. The table shows a few hundred thousand clones, with 80% to 90% occurring only once. The junction had 7 bases not matched to a gene; V was cut back by 3 bases and J by 6 bases. The CDR3 contains 15 residues. Germline-derived CDR1 and CDR2 are SGHKS and YYEKEE (reference sequence). This sample is drawn from a study of Ad26.COV2.S vaccination and SARS-CoV-2 variants. Study-wide results and caveats: There was a possibility that the TCR breadth and depth analyses underestimated total T cell responses. Ad26.COV2.S recipients had broader spike-specific TCRs (P = 0.0014).

Indicated treatment: 15 to 20 received Ad26.COV2.S at low or high dose, single or two shots; 5 received placebo; per-sample allocation not given. Material that was analyzed had been drawn on day 63 after the first vaccine or placebo injection. The TCR sequence derives from a person between 18 and 65 years old who received the Ad26.COV2.S COVID-19 vaccine or a placebo. This chain joins TRBV5-5 and TRBJ2-7; 12 bases match TRBD2. The source material was peripheral blood, sampled in a trial of Ad26.COV2.S vaccine versus placebo. CDR3 sequence (DNA): TGTGCCAGCAGCTGGACTAGCGGGGAGCTTGTCGAGCAGTACTTC. It encodes CASSWTSGELVEQYF. Combining the CDR3 with reference TRBV5-5 and TRBJ2-7 gives the whole variable domain DAGVTQSPTHLIKTRGQQVTLRCSPISGHKSVSWYQQVLGQGPQFIFQYYEKEERGRGNFPDRFSARQFPNYSSELNVNALLLGDSALYLCASSWTSGELVEQYFGPGTRLTVT.